This TCR beta chain was captured in a study of blood T cell repertoires in COVID-19. Across the whole study: COVID-19 samples from acute and convalescent phases originated in the United States, Italy and Spain. T cells, B-cell-depleted T cells, or PBMCs provided the cDNA or gDNA that served as material.

V lost 1 base and J 3 bases, leaving 7 bases between the germline ends. The CDR3 spans 14 residues. CDR1 SEHNR and CDR2 FQNEAQ come from the germline V gene (reference sequence). TCRdb's copy holds only in-frame clones and misses some; the assay was immunoSEQ multiplex PCR. The sample yields 10,000 to 14,000 clones, 88% seen once. The chain has TRBV7-9 and TRBJ1-5, with D possibly TRBD1 on 5 matching bases. The receptor's source is a human donor in a cohort sampled during active COVID-19. The sample consisted of peripheral blood. The CDR3: CASSLETANQPQHF. The DNA for the CDR3 is TGTGCCAGCAGCTTAGAGACAGCCAATCAGCCCCAGCATTTT.